Sequencing of this TCR beta chain was carried out in a study of OX40 agonist ivuxolimab in advanced cancers. Findings and caveats of the study: The CD4+ and CD8+ T cells in the blood had expanded clonally by week 6 at 0.1 to 3.0 mg/kg.

TCRdb keeps only in-frame clones here, not all; method: immunoSEQ multiplex PCR. The table shows about 93,000 clones, with about 91% occurring only once. Comments on this clone: The antigen remains undetermined.

Deletions cut 6 bases from V and 4 bases from J, with 12 bases between. Germline CDR1 is MNHEY and CDR2 is SVGAGI. The CDR3 sequence is 13 residues long. This chain joins TRBV6-5 and TRBJ1-1, with D tentatively TRBD1 (5 bases). The sequencing used CD4+ or CD8+ T cells sorted from blood, collected in a trial of the OX40 agonist ivuxolimab. The sequence came from an adult with an advanced solid tumor such as melanoma, head and neck, liver or kidney cancer. CDR3 loop: CASSPGGFTEAFF. CDR3 DNA sequence: TGTGCCAGCAGCCCCGGGGGGTTCACTGAAGCTTTCTTT.